The 19 T cell receptor beta chains listed next were all sequenced from one sample in a study of human T cells and chemical hapten exposure. TCRdb itself ran the RACE reads through MiXCR, one entry per CDR3 protein. The sample lists approximately 60,000 distinct CDR3 sequences, more than 8% occurring once. Time point here: pre-sensitization, week 0. Documented treatment: therapeutic diphenylcyclopropenone sensitization with weekly scalp DPC. Sequenced here: whole blood, sampled in connection with sensitization to the hapten diphenylcyclopropenone (DPC). The source is a man between 40 and 49 years old with alopecia areata. Some clones in this sample may be carry-over from other donors' samples.

This clonotype was counted at least ten times. The V gene is TRBV7-8, the J gene TRBJ2-3; D not resolved. The V end lost 1 base, the J end lost 2 bases, and 7 bases lay between the germline ends. The germline V gene has CDR1 SGHVS and CDR2 FQNEAQ. The CDR3 runs to 14 residues. In nucleotides, the CDR3 is TGTGCCAGCAGCTTAGGAGGATACACAGATACGCAGTATTTT. Translation gives CASSLGGYTDTQYF.

The V call is TRBV11-2, the J call TRBJ2-3, with TRBD2 matching 8 bases. The germline CDR1 and CDR2 sequences are SGHAT and FQNNGV. V lost 2 bases, J lost 4 bases, and 8 bases stayed unmatched. CDR3 length: 16 amino acids. This CDR3 is CASSLKEAGVPDTQYF. As DNA, the CDR3 is TGTGCCAGCAGCTTAAAGGAAGCGGGAGTACCAGATACGCAGTATTTT.

This clonotype was observed a few times. The J gene is TRBJ2-1, the V gene TRBV20-1; D gene unclear. Between the trimmed V and J ends, which lost 5 bases and 5 bases, there was a span of 16 bases. This CDR3 region has 14 residues. The germline V gene encodes CDR1 DFQATT and CDR2 SNEGSKA (reference sequence). In DNA, the CDR3 is TGCAGTGCTCTCCCCCATTCGACGGACAATGAGCAGTTCTTC. This encodes CSALPHSTDNEQFF.

J is TRBJ2-1 and V is TRBV10-1; no firm D call. Germline CDR1 and CDR2: WNHNN and SYGVQD (reference sequence). This CDR3 contains 16 residues. V was cut by 6 bases and J by 0 bases, with 15 bases left in between. The CDR3 sequence: CASRMPRRSSYNEQFF. The CDR3 DNA follows: TGCGCCAGCAGGATGCCAAGGAGAAGCTCCTACAATGAGCAGTTCTTC.

Comments on this clonotype: This may arise from a read error, as a much more abundant clone is one base away. The chain has TRBV7-9 and TRBJ2-7; no definite D call. In germline, CDR1 is SEHNR, CDR2 FQNEAQ (reference sequence). The CDR3 has 13 amino acids. The CDR3 region has the DNA TGTGCCAGCGGCTTTAGAGGAGTTGTCGAGCAGTACTTC. Its translation: CASGFRGVVEQYF.

This clonotype was found a few times. CDR3 residues: CASSAGQGGTQYF. As DNA, the CDR3 is TGTGCCAGTAGTGCTGGACAGGGGGGAACGCAGTATTTT. The chain links TRBV19 to TRBJ2-3, with 10 bases aligning to TRBD1. This CDR3 is built from 13 residues. Germline CDR1 is LNHDA and CDR2 is SQIVND (reference sequence). The ends lost 5 bases at V and 9 bases at J; junction bases unmatched: 5.

This clonotype was picked up many times. This rearrangement joins TRBV6-2 or TRBV6-3 to TRBJ2-7; D remains unclear. V lost 5 bases and J lost 6, with 8 bases in between. The germline gives CDR1 MNHEY, CDR2 SVGEGT. This CDR3 is built from 11 residues. The chain's CDR3 is CASSGFAEQYF. In DNA form, the CDR3 reads TGTGCCAGCAGTGGCTTCGCCGAGCAGTACTTC.

This chain links TRBV11-1 with TRBJ2-2; the D is unclear. Germline V CDR1 and CDR2: SGHAT, FQDESV (reference sequence). The CDR3 has 14 amino acids. The V and J ends lost 5 bases and 0 bases respectively, with 7 bases between them. The CDR3 nucleotides read TGTGCCAGCAGCCCCACTCCGAACACCGGGGAGCTGTTTTTT. Its protein is CASSPTPNTGELFF.

This clonotype was seen only a few times. The chain links TRBV12-3 or TRBV12-4 to TRBJ2-1; D is undetermined. The CDR3 is made up of 15 amino acids. V was pared by 5 bases and J by 0 bases, with 11 bases between. CDR3 nucleotides: TGTGCCAGCAGTCCAGTGAGAAGCTCCTACAATGAGCAGTTCTTC. It yields the protein CASSPVRSSYNEQFF.

To note about this clonotype: A much larger clonotype is one base distant, so this may be a read error. This sequence joins TRBV11-1 and TRBJ2-5; D is unresolved. The germline CDR1 and CDR2 sequences are SGHAT and FQDESV (reference sequence). The CDR3 runs 11 residues. Trimming stripped 5 bases from V and 4 bases from J, with 5 bases between. In nucleotides, the CDR3 is TGTGCCAGCAGCAACCGAGAGACCCAGTACTTC. This codes for CASSNRETQYF.

V is TRBV12-3 or TRBV12-4 and J is TRBJ2-7; 11 bases agree with TRBD2. This CDR3 is built from 15 residues. Trimming took 4 bases from V and 2 from J; bases not matched to a gene: 4. CDR3 sequence (DNA): TGTGCCAGCAGTTCCTTAGCGGGAGGGACCTACGAGCAGTACTTC. It translates to CASSSLAGGTYEQYF.

This clonotype was seen ten or more times. The gene calls are TRBV5-1 and TRBJ2-5; possible D gene TRBD1, 6 bases. The CDR3 has 13 residues. Trimming left V 0 bases short and J 5 bases short, with 8 bases between. Germline CDR1 SGHRS, CDR2 YFSETQ. The CDR3: CASSLDRVETQYF. The CDR3 nucleotides read TGCGCCAGCAGCTTGGACAGGGTGGAGACCCAGTACTTC.

This clonotype was picked up a small number of times. V gene TRBV14 combines with J gene TRBJ2-5, with D perhaps TRBD2 (5 bases). V shed 4 bases and J shed 4 bases, with 13 bases lying between them. CDR3 length: 14 residues. Germline CDR1 and CDR2: SGHDN and FVKESK. CDR3 bases: TGTGCCAGCAGCCTGGAGGAAGGCGGAGAGACCCAGTACTTC. Amino acids: CASSLEEGGETQYF. The complete variable domain, with remaining parts taken from reference TRBV14 and TRBJ2-5, reads EAGVTQFPSHSVIEKGQTVTLRCDPISGHDNLYWYRRVMGKEIKFLLHFVKESKQDESGMPNNRFLAERTGGTYSTLKVQPAELEDSGVYFCASSLEEGGETQYFGPGTRLLVL.

The J gene is TRBJ1-1, the V gene TRBV5-1, with a tentative D call TRBD1 (5 bases). Per germline, CDR1 SGHRS and CDR2 YFSETQ. V was pared by 6 bases and J by 1 base, with 19 bases between. CDR3 size: 16 residues. The CDR3 nucleotides are TGCGCCAGCACCGGGGCGGTGGGCAGGGCGAACACTGAAGCTTTCTTT. It encodes CASTGAVGRANTEAFF. The full variable domain, its missing parts supplied by reference TRBV5-1 and TRBJ1-1, is KAGVTQTPRYLIKTRGQQVTLSCSPISGHRSVSWYQQTPGQGLQFLFEYFSETQRNKGNFPGRFSGRQFSNSRSEMNVSTLELGDSALYLCASTGAVGRANTEAFFGQGTRLTVV.

This clonotype was recorded at least ten times. The chain uses TRBV11-2 and TRBJ2-6; maybe TRBD2 (5 bases). The CDR3 is made up of 17 amino acids. V shed 2 bases and J shed 0 bases, with 11 bases lying between them. Germline V CDR1 and CDR2: SGHAT, FQNNGV. The CDR3 here is CASSLSTGSSGANVLTF. The CDR3 DNA is TGTGCCAGCAGCTTAAGTACGGGAAGCTCTGGGGCCAACGTCCTGACTTTC.

The chain employs TRBV28 and TRBJ2-1; D might be TRBD1 or TRBD2, each matching 6 bases. In germline, CDR1 is MDHEN, CDR2 SYDVKM. V was cut by 6 bases and J by 15 bases, with 18 bases left in between. This CDR3 spans 12 amino acids. CDR3 DNA sequence: TGTGCCAGCAGAACCCCCGGGGGCAGGCCGTTCTTC. Encoded protein: CASRTPGGRPFF.

This clonotype was seen ten or more times. The chain joins TRBV5-5 to TRBJ2-1; no reliable D call. This CDR3 comprises 12 residues. Germline CDR1 reads SGHKS; CDR2 reads YYEKEE (reference sequence). The V gene lost 2 bases and the J gene lost 9 bases, with 9 bases spanning the gap. CDR3: CASSLVGPEQFF. The DNA of the CDR3 is TGTGCCAGCAGCTTAGTAGGACCTGAGCAGTTCTTC.

The V and J genes are TRBV20-1 and TRBJ2-7; the match to TRBD1 covers 12 bases. The CDR3 is made up of 15 amino acids. The V and J ends lost 2 bases and 6 bases, in that order; junction bases with no gene match: 8. Germline lookup yields CDR1 DFQATT and CDR2 SNEGSKA (reference sequence). The CDR3 DNA follows: TGCAGTGCTAGAAAACCGGGACAGGGGGCGAGCGAGCAGTACTTC. Translation: CSARKPGQGASEQYF.

The rearrangement joins TRBV27 to TRBJ2-7; D remains unclear. Per the germline V gene, CDR1 is MNHEY and CDR2 is SMNVEV (reference sequence). Trimming pared 8 bases from V and 3 bases from J, leaving 17 bases between. The CDR3 is 14 amino acids. The CDR3 loop reads CASGPLEFRYEQYF. CDR3 DNA: TGTGCCAGCGGTCCCCTGGAGTTCCGCTACGAGCAGTACTTC.